This T cell receptor (beta chain) was sequenced during a study of blood T cell repertoires in COVID-19. The wider study: Samples representing acute and convalescent COVID-19 were sourced from the United States, Italy and Spain. The analysed material was cDNA or gDNA that came from T cells, B-cell-depleted T cells, or PBMCs.

V lost 5 bases, J lost 0 bases, and 19 bases lay in between. Germline V gene lookup returns CDR1 SGHAT and CDR2 FQNNGV. The CDR3 contains 17 residues. Original data processing: Amplification of reference gene primers provided the estimated nucleated cell counts. Produced via immunoSEQ multiplex PCR; TCRdb's table is partial and in-frame only. The D gene and trimming were derived from the DNA, and the V and J assignments and clone size from that table. The sample records 300,000 or so clones, approximately 90% being singletons. The source of this sequence is a woman aged 40 to 50 with acute or convalescent COVID-19. The sample taken for sequencing was peripheral blood. V usage is TRBV11-2 and J usage is TRBJ2-5, with D possibly matching TRBD1 (7 bases). CDR3 sequence: CASSVRGVTWYQETQYF. The CDR3 bases are TGTGCCAGCAGCGTCAGGGGGGTTACCTGGTACCAAGAGACCCAGTACTTC.